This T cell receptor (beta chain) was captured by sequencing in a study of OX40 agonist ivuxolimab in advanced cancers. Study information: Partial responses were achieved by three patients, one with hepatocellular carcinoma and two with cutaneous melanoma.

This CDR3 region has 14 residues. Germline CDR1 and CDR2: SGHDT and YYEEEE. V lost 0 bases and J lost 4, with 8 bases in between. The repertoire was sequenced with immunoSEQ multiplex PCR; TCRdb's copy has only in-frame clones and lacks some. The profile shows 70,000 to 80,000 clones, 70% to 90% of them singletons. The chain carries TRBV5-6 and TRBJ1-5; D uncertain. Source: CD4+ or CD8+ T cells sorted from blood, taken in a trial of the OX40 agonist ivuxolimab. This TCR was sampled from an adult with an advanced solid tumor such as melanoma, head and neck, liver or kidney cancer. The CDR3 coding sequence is TGTGCCAGCAGCTTGGGGCCGTTTAATCAGCCCCAGCATTTT. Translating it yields CASSLGPFNQPQHF.